This TCR beta chain was found in a study of long-term antiretroviral therapy in people with HIV. As regards this clone: Its antigen is undetermined.

It was version v3.0 of the immunoSEQ assay that was run at survey level. Assay: immunoSEQ multiplex PCR; the TCRdb copy retains only in-frame clones and omits some. This sample has 17,000 or so clones; roughly 90% occur once, and the top ten carry 7.5% to 9.5%. CDR1 SGHNT and CDR2 YYREEE come from the germline V gene (reference sequence). V trimming: 2 bases; J trimming: 2 bases; junction bases outside the gene matches: 3. This CDR3 has 15 amino acids. Notes on the study in general: Following ART, diversity rose but still fell short of transplant donor controls. Control repertoires displayed wider CDR3 length ranges than the HIV repertoires.

Donors needed at least one pre-ART PBMC sample plus at least two post-ART samples. People in the study who had HIV all got their treatment in the United States. Source: unsorted PBMCs, taken 0.3 years after starting antiretroviral therapy. The chain combines TRBV5-4 with TRBJ2-5; TRBD2 aligns across 10 bases. This sequence originates from a man in his 60s with HIV. The CDR3 region has the DNA TGTGCCAGCAGCTTTACTAGCGGGGTACAAGAGACCCAGTACTTC. The encoded protein is CASSFTSGVQETQYF.